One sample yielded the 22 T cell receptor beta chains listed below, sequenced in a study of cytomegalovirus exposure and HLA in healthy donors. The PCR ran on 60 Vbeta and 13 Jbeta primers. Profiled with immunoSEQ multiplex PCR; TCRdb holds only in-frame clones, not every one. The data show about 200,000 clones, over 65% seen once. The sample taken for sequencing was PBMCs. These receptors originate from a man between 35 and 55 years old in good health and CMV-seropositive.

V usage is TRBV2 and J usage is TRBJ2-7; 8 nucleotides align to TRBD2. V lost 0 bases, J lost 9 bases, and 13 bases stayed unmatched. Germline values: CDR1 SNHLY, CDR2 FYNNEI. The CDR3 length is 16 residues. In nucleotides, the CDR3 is TGTGCCAGCAGTGAAGCGCTTCGCGGGGGGCCATCGGGGCAGTACTTC. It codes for CASSEALRGGPSGQYF.

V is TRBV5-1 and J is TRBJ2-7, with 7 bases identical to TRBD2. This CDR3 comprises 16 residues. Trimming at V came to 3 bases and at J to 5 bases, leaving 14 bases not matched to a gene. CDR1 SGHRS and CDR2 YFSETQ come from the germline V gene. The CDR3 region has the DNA TGCGCCAGCAGCTCCCTTGGCGGGGGACCAACCGACGAGCAGTACTTC. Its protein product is CASSSLGGGPTDEQYF. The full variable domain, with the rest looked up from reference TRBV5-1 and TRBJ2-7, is KAGVTQTPRYLIKTRGQQVTLSCSPISGHRSVSWYQQTPGQGLQFLFEYFSETQRNKGNFPGRFSGRQFSNSRSEMNVSTLELGDSALYLCASSSLGGGPTDEQYFGPGTRLTVT.

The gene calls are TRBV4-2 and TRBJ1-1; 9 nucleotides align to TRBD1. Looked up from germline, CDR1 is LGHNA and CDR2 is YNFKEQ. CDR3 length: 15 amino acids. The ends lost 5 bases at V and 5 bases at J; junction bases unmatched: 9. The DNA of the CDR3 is TGTGCCAGCAGCATGACTGGACAGGGGAGGACTGAAGCTTTCTTT. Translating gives CASSMTGQGRTEAFF.

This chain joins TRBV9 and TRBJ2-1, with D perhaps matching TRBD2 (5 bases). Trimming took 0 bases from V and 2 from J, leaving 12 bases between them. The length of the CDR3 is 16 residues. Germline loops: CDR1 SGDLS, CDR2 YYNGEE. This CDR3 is CASSVGSSRTYNEQFF. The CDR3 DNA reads TGTGCCAGCAGCGTAGGTTCTAGCCGGACCTACAATGAGCAGTTCTTC.

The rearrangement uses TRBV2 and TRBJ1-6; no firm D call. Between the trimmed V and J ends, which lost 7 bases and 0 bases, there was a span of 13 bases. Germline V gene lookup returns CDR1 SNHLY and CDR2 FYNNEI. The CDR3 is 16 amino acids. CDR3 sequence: CASILDRSSYNSPLHF. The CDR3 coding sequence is TGTGCCAGCATACTCGACCGGAGCTCCTATAATTCACCCCTCCACTTT.

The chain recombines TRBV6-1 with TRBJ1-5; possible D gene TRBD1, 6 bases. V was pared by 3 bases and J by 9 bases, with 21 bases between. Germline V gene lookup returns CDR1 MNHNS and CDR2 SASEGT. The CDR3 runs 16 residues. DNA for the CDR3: TGTGCCAGCAGTGACCGACTACTAGGGGGAAGGGGGCCCCAGCATTTT. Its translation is CASSDRLLGGRGPQHF.

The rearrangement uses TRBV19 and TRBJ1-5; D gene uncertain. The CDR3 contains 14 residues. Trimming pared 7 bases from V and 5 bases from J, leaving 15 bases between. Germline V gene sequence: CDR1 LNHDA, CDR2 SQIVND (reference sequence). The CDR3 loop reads CASTMRGMDQPQHF. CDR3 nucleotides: TGTGCCAGTACCATGAGAGGGATGGATCAGCCCCAGCATTTT.

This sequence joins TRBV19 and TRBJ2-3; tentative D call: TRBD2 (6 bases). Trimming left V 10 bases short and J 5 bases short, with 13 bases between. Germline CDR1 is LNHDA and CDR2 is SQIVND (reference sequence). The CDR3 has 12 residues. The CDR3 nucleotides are TGTGCCACCCGGAGGGGCGAAGATACGCAGTATTTT. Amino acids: CATRRGEDTQYF.

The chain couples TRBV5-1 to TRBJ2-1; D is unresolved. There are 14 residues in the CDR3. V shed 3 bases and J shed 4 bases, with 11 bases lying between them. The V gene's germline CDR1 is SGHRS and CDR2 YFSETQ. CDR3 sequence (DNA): TGCGCCAGCAGCTACGGCTCGGGTTACAATGAGCAGTTCTTC. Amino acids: CASSYGSGYNEQFF.

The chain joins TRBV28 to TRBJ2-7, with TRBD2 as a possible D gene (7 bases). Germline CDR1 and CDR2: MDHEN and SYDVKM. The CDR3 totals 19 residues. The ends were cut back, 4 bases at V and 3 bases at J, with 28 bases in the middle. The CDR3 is CASSSPYKEPAGAGYEQYF. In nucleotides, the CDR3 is TGTGCCAGCAGTTCGCCCTATAAGGAGCCCGCGGGGGCCGGCTACGAGCAGTACTTC.

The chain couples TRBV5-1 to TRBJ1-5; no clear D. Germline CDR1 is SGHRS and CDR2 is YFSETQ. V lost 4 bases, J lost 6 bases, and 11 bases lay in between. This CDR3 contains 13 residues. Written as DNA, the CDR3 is TGCGCCAGCAGCCCCTCGGTCGGTCAGCCCCAGCATTTT. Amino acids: CASSPSVGQPQHF.

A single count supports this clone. Here the CDR3 reads CASSRSGEETQYF. DNA of the CDR3: TGTGCCAGCAGCCGGAGCGGAGAAGAGACCCAGTACTTC. The V gene is TRBV7-2, the J gene TRBJ2-5, with a tentative D call TRBD2 (5 bases). CDR1 and CDR2 (germline): SGHTA, FQGNSA. CDR3 length: 13 residues. V was cut by 5 bases and J by 3 bases, with 10 bases left in between.

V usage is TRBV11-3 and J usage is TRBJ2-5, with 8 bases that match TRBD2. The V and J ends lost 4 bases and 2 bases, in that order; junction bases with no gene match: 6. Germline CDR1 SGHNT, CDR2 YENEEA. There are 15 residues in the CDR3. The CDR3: CASSSGRGTQETQYF. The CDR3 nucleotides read TGTGCCAGCAGCTCCGGGAGGGGGACACAAGAGACCCAGTACTTC.

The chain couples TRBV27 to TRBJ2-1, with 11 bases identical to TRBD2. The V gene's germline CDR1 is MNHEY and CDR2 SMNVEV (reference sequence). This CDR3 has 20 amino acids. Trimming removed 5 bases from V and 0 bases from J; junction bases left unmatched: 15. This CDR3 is CASSPRVSGRVLSSYNEQFF. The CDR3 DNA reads TGTGCCAGCAGTCCCCGGGTTAGCGGGAGGGTCCTTAGCTCCTACAATGAGCAGTTCTTC.

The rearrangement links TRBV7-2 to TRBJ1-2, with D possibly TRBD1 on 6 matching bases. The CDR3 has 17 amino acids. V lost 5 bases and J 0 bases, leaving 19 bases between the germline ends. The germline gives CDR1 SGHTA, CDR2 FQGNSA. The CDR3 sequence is CASSLVGGIQANYGYTF. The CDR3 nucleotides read TGTGCCAGCAGCCTAGTAGGGGGTATCCAGGCTAACTATGGCTACACCTTC.

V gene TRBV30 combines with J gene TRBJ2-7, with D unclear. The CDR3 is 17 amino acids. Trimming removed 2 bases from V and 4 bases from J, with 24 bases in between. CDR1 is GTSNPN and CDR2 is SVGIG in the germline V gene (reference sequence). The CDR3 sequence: CAWSFFFKQKAAYEQYF. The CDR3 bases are TGTGCCTGGAGTTTTTTTTTCAAGCAGAAGGCGGCATACGAGCAGTACTTC.

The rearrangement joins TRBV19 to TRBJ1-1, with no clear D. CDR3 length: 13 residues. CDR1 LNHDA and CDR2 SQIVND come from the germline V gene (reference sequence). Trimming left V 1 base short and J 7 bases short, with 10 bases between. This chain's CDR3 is CASSIGLFGEAFF. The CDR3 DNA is TGTGCCAGTAGTATAGGCCTTTTCGGTGAAGCTTTCTTT.

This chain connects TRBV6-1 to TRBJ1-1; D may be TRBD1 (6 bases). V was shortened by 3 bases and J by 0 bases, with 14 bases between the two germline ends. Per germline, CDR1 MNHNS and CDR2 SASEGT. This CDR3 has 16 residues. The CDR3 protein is CASSDGTTVMNTEAFF. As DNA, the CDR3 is TGTGCCAGCAGTGACGGGACAACGGTCATGAACACTGAAGCTTTCTTT.

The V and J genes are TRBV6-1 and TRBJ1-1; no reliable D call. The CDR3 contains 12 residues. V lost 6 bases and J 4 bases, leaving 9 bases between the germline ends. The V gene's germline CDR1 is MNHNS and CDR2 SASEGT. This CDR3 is CASRGEGTEAFF. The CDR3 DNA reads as TGTGCCAGCAGAGGAGAGGGCACTGAAGCTTTCTTT.

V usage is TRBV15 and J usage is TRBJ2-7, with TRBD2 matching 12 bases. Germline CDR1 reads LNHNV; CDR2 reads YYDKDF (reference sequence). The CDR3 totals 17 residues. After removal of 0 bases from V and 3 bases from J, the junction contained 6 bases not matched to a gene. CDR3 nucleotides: TGTGCCACCAGCAGAGATATTGGGACTAGCGGGTACTACGAGCAGTACTTC. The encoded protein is CATSRDIGTSGYYEQYF. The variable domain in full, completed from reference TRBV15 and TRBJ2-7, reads DAMVIQNPRYQVTQFGKPVTLSCSQTLNHNVMYWYQQKSSQAPKLLFHYYDKDFNNEADTPDNFQSRRPNTSFCFLDIRSPGLGDTAMYLCATSRDIGTSGYYEQYFGPGTRLTVT.

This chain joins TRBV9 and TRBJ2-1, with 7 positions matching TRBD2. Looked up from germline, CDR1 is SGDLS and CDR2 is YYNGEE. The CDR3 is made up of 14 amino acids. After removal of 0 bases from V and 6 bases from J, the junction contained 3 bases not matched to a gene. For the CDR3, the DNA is TGTGCCAGCAGCGTAGGCGGGAGCGGCAATGAGCAGTTCTTC. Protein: CASSVGGSGNEQFF. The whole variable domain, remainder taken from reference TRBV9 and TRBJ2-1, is DSGVTQTPKHLITATGQRVTLRCSPRSGDLSVYWYQQSLDQGLQFLIQYYNGEERAKGNILERFSAQQFPDLHSELNLSSLELGDSALYFCASSVGGSGNEQFFGPGTRLTVL.

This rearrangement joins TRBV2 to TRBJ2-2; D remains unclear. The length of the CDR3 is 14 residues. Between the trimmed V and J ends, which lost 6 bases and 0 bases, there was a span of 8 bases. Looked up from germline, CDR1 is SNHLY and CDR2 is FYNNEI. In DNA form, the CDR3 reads TGTGCCAGCAGAGCCGACTCGAACACCGGGGAGCTGTTTTTT. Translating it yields CASRADSNTGELFF.